Each of the 17 T cell receptor beta chains below was sequenced from the same sample in a study of blood T cells in healthy people across ages. Together with a sample-barcoded 5' primer, a J-beta primer mix was included in a second PCR lasting about 7 to 11 cycles. TCRdb re-analysed the 5' RACE reads in MiXCR, keeping a single row per CDR3 protein. Here the sample spans 630,000 or so distinct CDR3 sequences, less than 40% being singletons. The sequencing input was blood. The receptors stem from a woman over 75 in good health.

V and J are TRBV5-5 and TRBJ1-1; D unclear. This CDR3 spans 13 amino acids. V lost 8 bases, J lost 0 bases, and 11 bases lay in between. CDR1 and CDR2 from the germline V gene are SGHKS and YYEKEE (reference sequence). In DNA form, the CDR3 reads TGTGCCAGTGCTAGAGACATGAACACTGAAGCTTTCTTT. Protein: CASARDMNTEAFF.

Ten or more counts support this clonotype. The V and J genes are TRBV4-3 and TRBJ2-7; 9 nucleotides line up with TRBD1. Germline CDR1 is LGHNA and CDR2 is YSLEER. The CDR3 has 16 residues. V gave up 0 bases and J gave up 4 bases; unmatched junction bases: 7. The CDR3 loop reads CASSQERDRAPYEQYF. CDR3 DNA sequence: TGCGCCAGCAGCCAAGAGAGGGACAGGGCTCCATACGAGCAGTACTTC.

This clonotype has just a few counts. V is TRBV18 and J is TRBJ1-4; D remains unclear. Germline V gives CDR1 KGHSH, CDR2 LQKENI. The CDR3 runs 13 residues. V was clipped by 0 bases and J by 7 bases, with 6 bases between them. The CDR3: CASSPPFGEKLFF. CDR3 nucleotides: TGTGCCAGCTCACCACCTTTTGGTGAAAAACTGTTTTTT.

This clonotype occurred many times. This chain uses TRBV5-1 with TRBJ1-1; 7 bases align to TRBD1. Germline loops: CDR1 SGHRS, CDR2 YFSETQ. Trimming took 5 bases from V and 4 from J; bases not matched to a gene: 17. This CDR3 contains 17 residues. The CDR3 DNA reads as TGCGCCAGCAGTAACCTCTTGGACAGGAAACGTGGCACTGAAGCTTTCTTT. Translated: CASSNLLDRKRGTEAFF. The full variable domain, rest sourced from reference TRBV5-1 and TRBJ1-1, is KAGVTQTPRYLIKTRGQQVTLSCSPISGHRSVSWYQQTPGQGLQFLFEYFSETQRNKGNFPGRFSGRQFSNSRSEMNVSTLELGDSALYLCASSNLLDRKRGTEAFFGQGTRLTVV.

For this clonotype: A clone one base away is much larger, so this may be a read error. The chain couples TRBV6-1 to TRBJ2-5, with 8 bases matching TRBD1. The germline gives CDR1 MNHNS, CDR2 SASEGT. CDR3 length: 14 amino acids. CDR3 coding DNA: TGTACCAGCAGTGAAAGGGTACAGGGGGGAGTGCAGTACTTC. Amino acid sequence: CTSSERVQGGVQYF.

In this sample, this clonotype turned up many times. The chain links TRBV25-1 to TRBJ2-2, with D tentatively TRBD1 or TRBD2 (6 bases each). CDR1 MGHDK and CDR2 SYGVNS come from the germline V gene. This CDR3 region has 16 residues. The V and J ends lost 2 bases and 7 bases respectively, with 17 bases between them. The CDR3: CASSEVGGQEGGELFF. The CDR3 bases are TGTGCCAGCAGTGAAGTCGGGGGCCAAGAGGGCGGGGAGCTGTTTTTT.

This clonotype was recorded at least ten times. The rearrangement links TRBV7-3 to TRBJ1-5, with TRBD1 as a possible D gene (5 bases). Germline V gene sequence: CDR1 SGHTA, CDR2 FQGTGA. V dropped 5 bases and J dropped 6 bases, with 17 bases sitting between them. The CDR3 loop spans 15 amino acids. The CDR3 nucleotides read TGTGCCAGCAGCAACACACCTGGGGGGAGTCAGCCCCAGCATTTT. Translated, it gives CASSNTPGGSQPQHF.

This clonotype was observed many times. The V and J genes are TRBV6-6 and TRBJ2-7; D is uncertain. This CDR3 comprises 13 residues. V was shortened by 4 bases and J by 3 bases, with 10 bases between the two germline ends. Per germline, CDR1 MNHNY and CDR2 SVGAGI (reference sequence). This chain's CDR3 is CASSSLHVYEQYF. The CDR3, as DNA: TGTGCCAGCAGTTCGCTACACGTCTACGAGCAGTACTTC.

This clonotype was picked up many times. The rearrangement links TRBV4-2 to TRBJ2-3, with a weak D call TRBD1 (6 bases). CDR3 length: 16 residues. Trimming shortened V by 1 base and J by 4 bases, and 15 bases separated the two germline ends. The germline gives CDR1 LGHNA, CDR2 YNFKEQ. CDR3 nucleotides: TGTGCCAGCAGCCAAGTTGGGGGCATCCTCCCAGATACGCAGTATTTT. This translates into CASSQVGGILPDTQYF.

To note about this clonotype: This sequence may be a read error, since a much larger clone differs from it by one base. The genes are TRBV4-3 and TRBJ2-5; D gene unclear. Trimming stripped 3 bases from V and 11 bases from J, with 19 bases between. This CDR3 has 14 residues. Germline values: CDR1 LGHNA, CDR2 YSLEER. This CDR3 reads CASSQSGPQDEQYF. The CDR3 nucleotides are TGCGCCAGCAGCCAGTCCGGGCCCCAAGATGAGCAGTACTTC.

To note about this clonotype: This may stem from a read error, because a much larger clone lies one nucleotide away. V is TRBV7-3 and J is TRBJ1-2, with D unresolved. The CDR3 has 14 residues. The V gene's germline CDR1 is SGHTA and CDR2 FQGTGA. Trimming removed 5 bases at V and 8 bases at J, with 18 bases between. CDR3 DNA sequence: TGTGCCAGCAGCCCCGGGCCAGAGTGTCGGGGCTACACCTTC. Translated: CASSPGPECRGYTF.

The chain is built from TRBV5-1 and TRBJ2-3, with TRBD2 identical over 10 bases. This CDR3 comprises 16 residues. Germline values: CDR1 SGHRS, CDR2 YFSETQ. With V trimmed by 3 bases and J by 4 bases, 8 bases remained unmatched. The CDR3 protein is CASSSTTSGLADTQYF. The CDR3 bases are TGCGCCAGCAGCTCCACGACTAGCGGGTTGGCAGATACGCAGTATTTT.

The sample holds many counts of this clonotype. The V gene is TRBV7-3, the J gene TRBJ2-5, with D possibly called TRBD1 or TRBD2 (6 bases each). Germline CDR1 SGHTA, CDR2 FQGTGA. This CDR3 has 14 amino acids. Trimming shortened V by 5 bases and J by 5 bases, and 15 bases separated the two germline ends. In nucleotides, the CDR3 is TGTGCCAGCAGCCCCGGGGGCGCATTCGAGACCCAGTACTTC. This sequence encodes CASSPGGAFETQYF.

This chain links TRBV20-1 with TRBJ1-5; TRBD1 might be the D (5 bases). This CDR3 comprises 12 residues. In germline, CDR1 is DFQATT, CDR2 SNEGSKA (reference sequence). The CDR3 region has the DNA TGCAGGGCGGGTGGGGGTGATCAGCCCCAGCATTTT. Its translation is CRAGGGDQPQHF.

The sample holds many counts of this clonotype. This chain links TRBV20-1 with TRBJ2-3; D remains ambiguous. CDR1 is DFQATT, CDR2 SNEGSKA, per germline (reference sequence). CDR3 length equals 15 residues. Trimming left V 0 bases short and J 0 bases short, with 10 bases between. The CDR3 DNA reads as TGCAGTGCTAGAGATCAGAGCACTAGCACAGATACGCAGTATTTT. It yields the protein CSARDQSTSTDTQYF.

This clonotype was counted many times. J is TRBJ2-7 and V is TRBV9, with D possibly matching TRBD1 (5 bases). CDR1 and CDR2 from the germline V gene are SGDLS and YYNGEE. Trimming shortened V by 0 bases and J by 6 bases, and 19 bases separated the two germline ends. The CDR3 is 16 residues long. The CDR3 bases are TGTGCCAGCAGCGTAGATTCAGTAAGCAGGGCGGTCGAGCAGTACTTC. It specifies CASSVDSVSRAVEQYF.

The table lists this clonotype with many counts. DNA for the CDR3: TGTGCCAGCAGGCCCCTGGGCTTCCCCTACGAGCAGTACTTC. Its protein product is CASRPLGFPYEQYF. The chain couples TRBV6-2 or TRBV6-3 to TRBJ2-7; D not resolved. Trimming removed 6 bases at V and 2 bases at J, with 14 bases between. The CDR3 is made up of 14 amino acids. Germline-derived CDR1 and CDR2 are MNHEY and SVGEGT.